This entry is about one T cell receptor beta chain. Its antigen remains unidentified. The sample belongs to a study of cytomegalovirus exposure and HLA in healthy donors. General observations from the study: It was reported that TCR beta sequences correctly inferred the HLA-A and HLA-B alleles for most subjects. In a later analysis, compared with equally common non-associated chains, HLA-associated beta chains were more expanded. Follow-up analysis seemed to connect common viral pathogens with several of the most significant clusters identified.

The CDR3 runs 15 residues. CDR1 is GTSNPN and CDR2 is SVGIG in the germline V gene (reference sequence). V lost 0 bases and J 7 bases, leaving 15 bases between the germline ends. Donors showed nominal health when sampled, although they likely had unrecorded immune exposures. The PCR ran on 60 Vbeta and 13 Jbeta primers. Sequencing was performed with immunoSEQ multiplex PCR; in TCRdb, only in-frame clones are kept and a portion is missing. The table has about 130,000 clones, 65% to 85% seen once. The V and J genes are TRBV30 and TRBJ1-4, with a possible D match to TRBD1 (5 bases). The receptor's source is a woman in her 40s in good health and CMV-seronegative. The sequenced sample consisted of PBMCs. The chain's CDR3 is CAWSVLKGPAEKLFF. The CDR3 nucleotides read TGTGCCTGGAGTGTATTGAAGGGGCCGGCTGAAAAACTGTTTTTT.